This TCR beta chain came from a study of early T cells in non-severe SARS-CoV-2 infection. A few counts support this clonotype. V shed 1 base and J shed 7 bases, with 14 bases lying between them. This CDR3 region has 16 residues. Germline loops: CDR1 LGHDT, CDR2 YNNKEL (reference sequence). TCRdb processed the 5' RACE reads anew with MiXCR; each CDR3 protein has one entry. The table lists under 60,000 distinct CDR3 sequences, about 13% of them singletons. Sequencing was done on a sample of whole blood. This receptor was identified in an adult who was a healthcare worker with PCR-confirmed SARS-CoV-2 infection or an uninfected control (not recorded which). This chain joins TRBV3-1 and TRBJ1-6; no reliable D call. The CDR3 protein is CASSQGVEVLNSPLHF. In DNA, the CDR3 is TGTGCCAGCAGCCAAGGGGTGGAAGTCTTGAATTCACCCCTCCACTTT.